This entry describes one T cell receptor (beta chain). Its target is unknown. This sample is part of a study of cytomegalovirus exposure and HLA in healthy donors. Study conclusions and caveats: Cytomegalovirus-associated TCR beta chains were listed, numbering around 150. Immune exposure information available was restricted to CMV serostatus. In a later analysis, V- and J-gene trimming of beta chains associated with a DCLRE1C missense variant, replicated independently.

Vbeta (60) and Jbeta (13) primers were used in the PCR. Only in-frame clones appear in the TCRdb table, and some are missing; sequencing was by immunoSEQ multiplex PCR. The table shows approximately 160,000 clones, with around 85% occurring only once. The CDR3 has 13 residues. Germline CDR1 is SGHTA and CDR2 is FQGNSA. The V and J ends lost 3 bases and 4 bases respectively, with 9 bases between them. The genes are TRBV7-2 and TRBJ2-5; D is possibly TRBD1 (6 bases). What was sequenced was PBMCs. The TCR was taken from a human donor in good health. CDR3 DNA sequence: TGTGCCAGCAGCTTGGCAGGGGCAGAGACCCAGTACTTC. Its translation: CASSLAGAETQYF.